These 19 T cell receptor beta chains were sequenced from one sample in a study of T cell clonotyping in hematopoietic cell transplantation (dated by TCRdb to the early 2020s). Library preparation employed the immunoSEQ multiplex PCR assay. Not all clones reach the TCRdb copy of this immuneACCESS table, which keeps in-frame sequences only. Checked studies attribute under half of the gap to unresolved V genes and leave the rest unexplained. The sample table contains about 41,000 clones; only one count was recorded for about 95% of them. The leading ten clones occupy almost 0.95% of the sample. The sequenced sample was peripheral blood mononuclear cells. The receptors stem from a man aged 25-40 years in good health. Some clones in this sample may be carry-over from other donors' samples.

The rearrangement joins TRBV4-1 to TRBJ1-2; the D is unclear. Per the germline V gene, CDR1 is MGHRA and CDR2 is YSYEKL. The V end was cut by 1 base, the J end by 8 bases, with 14 bases between. This CDR3 is built from 14 residues. The CDR3 DNA sequence: TGCGCCAGCAGCCAAGCCGGGCAGCCGGGAGGCTACACCTTC. Translating it yields CASSQAGQPGGYTF.

The CDR3 protein is CASSQGSNLGANVLTF. The CDR3 nucleotides read TGCGCCAGCAGCCAGGGGTCCAATCTTGGGGCCAACGTCCTGACTTTC. The rearrangement links TRBV4-1 to TRBJ2-6; D remains ambiguous. V lost 3 bases, J lost 3 bases, and 12 bases lay in between. This CDR3 has 16 amino acids. Germline CDR1 and CDR2: MGHRA and YSYEKL.

V and J are TRBV6-5 and TRBJ1-1, with 10 bases identical to TRBD1. V lost 2 bases and J lost 3; bases outside the gene matches: 6. This CDR3 contains 16 residues. Per the germline V gene, CDR1 is MNHEY and CDR2 is SVGAGI. The CDR3 nucleotides read TGTGCCAGCAGTTACAAAAAGGGACAGGGGCACACTGAAGCTTTCTTT. Protein product: CASSYKKGQGHTEAFF.

J is TRBJ1-3 and V is TRBV7-9; maybe TRBD1 (6 bases). Germline V CDR1 and CDR2: SEHNR, FQNEAQ (reference sequence). V was clipped by 5 bases and J by 0 bases, with 17 bases between them. The CDR3 consists of 17 residues. CDR3 bases: TGTGCCAGCAGCCCGATTACAGGGAGGGACTCTGGAAACACCATATATTTT. This translates into CASSPITGRDSGNTIYF.

The chain couples TRBV2 to TRBJ2-5; unclear D gene. Trimming shortened V by 9 bases and J by 1 base, and 12 bases separated the two germline ends. Germline values: CDR1 SNHLY, CDR2 FYNNEI. The CDR3 has 13 amino acids. CDR3 DNA: TGTGCCAGTCTTCGAGGCGCCCAAGAGACCCAGTACTTC. Protein sequence: CASLRGAQETQYF.

The chain carries TRBV12-5 and TRBJ1-2; 7 bases are shared with TRBD1. This CDR3 has 15 amino acids. With V trimmed by 1 base and J by 0 bases, 2 bases remained unmatched. Germline lookup yields CDR1 LGHNT and CDR2 FRNRAP. DNA of the CDR3: TGTGCTAGTGGTTTGGACAGGGGCTCTAACTATGGCTACACCTTC. It specifies CASGLDRGSNYGYTF. Based on the CDR3 plus reference TRBV12-5 and TRBJ1-2, the full variable domain is DARVTQTPRHKVTEMGQEVTMRCQPILGHNTVFWYRQTMMQGLELLAYFRNRAPLDDSGMPKDRFSAEMPDATLATLKIQPSEPRDSAVYFCASGLDRGSNYGYTFGSGTRLTVV.

The chain has TRBV19 and TRBJ1-1, with a tentative D call TRBD1 (5 bases). V lost 6 bases and J lost 1, with 12 bases in between. Germline CDR1 LNHDA, CDR2 SQIVND (reference sequence). The CDR3 has 14 amino acids. The CDR3 sequence is CASRGAYGNTEAFF. The CDR3 DNA reads TGTGCCAGTAGAGGGGCCTACGGGAACACTGAAGCTTTCTTT. The full variable domain, its missing parts supplied by reference TRBV19 and TRBJ1-1, is DGGITQSPKYLFRKEGQNVTLSCEQNLNHDAMYWYRQDPGQGLRLIYYSQIVNDFQKGDIAEGYSVSREKKESFPLTVTSAQKNPTAFYLCASRGAYGNTEAFFGQGTRLTVV.

The chain employs TRBV10-1 and TRBJ2-3, with 7 bases aligning to TRBD1. CDR1 WNHNN and CDR2 SYGVQD come from the germline V gene (reference sequence). CDR3 length equals 14 residues. Trimming cost V 10 bases and J 2 bases; bases outside gene matches: 9. The chain's CDR3 is CATQKDRFTDTQYF. The CDR3 DNA sequence: TGCGCCACCCAGAAGGACAGGTTCACAGATACGCAGTATTTT.

The chain joins TRBV28 to TRBJ1-4; D gene unclear. Trimming left V 1 base short and J 8 bases short, with 11 bases between. The CDR3 has 14 amino acids. CDR1 is MDHEN, CDR2 SYDVKM, per germline. CDR3: CASSLSVRGEKLFF. The CDR3 region has the DNA TGTGCCAGCAGTTTATCGGTCAGAGGGGAAAAACTGTTTTTT.

The V gene is TRBV19, the J gene TRBJ2-7; D perhaps matches TRBD2 (6 bases). CDR3 length: 13 amino acids. Trimming pared 8 bases from V and 3 bases from J, leaving 14 bases between. The germline V gene has CDR1 LNHDA and CDR2 SQIVND (reference sequence). CDR3 amino acids: CASGSGTYYEQYF. The CDR3 nucleotides are TGTGCCAGTGGATCCGGGACTTACTACGAGCAGTACTTC.

About this clone itself: This same CDR3 is encoded by further DNA sequences in the sample. The chain carries TRBV7-3 and TRBJ2-7; D may be TRBD1 or TRBD2 (5 bases each). Trimming cost V 3 bases and J 4 bases, with 10 bases left between them. Germline-derived CDR1 and CDR2 are SGHTA and FQGTGA. There are 13 residues in the CDR3. The DNA of the CDR3 is TGTGCCAGCAGCTTCGGTGGGGGTTACGAGCAGTACTTC. This translates into CASSFGGGYEQYF. The variable domain in full, completed from reference TRBV7-3 and TRBJ2-7, reads GAGVSQTPSNKVTEKGKYVELRCDPISGHTALYWYRQSLGQGPEFLIYFQGTGAADDSGLPNDRFFAVRPEGSVSTLKIQRTERGDSAVYLCASSFGGGYEQYFGPGTRLTVT.

This clone was counted once. The chain employs TRBV9 and TRBJ2-7, with D possibly being TRBD1 (5 bases). The CDR3 extends over 16 amino acids. V was pared by 0 bases and J by 3 bases, with 16 bases between. Germline V gene sequence: CDR1 SGDLS, CDR2 YYNGEE. This CDR3 reads CASSVGAIRDIYEQYF. Here the CDR3 DNA reads TGTGCCAGCAGCGTAGGCGCTATCAGGGATATCTACGAGCAGTACTTC. The complete variable domain, with remaining parts taken from reference TRBV9 and TRBJ2-7, reads DSGVTQTPKHLITATGQRVTLRCSPRSGDLSVYWYQQSLDQGLQFLIQYYNGEERAKGNILERFSAQQFPDLHSELNLSSLELGDSALYFCASSVGAIRDIYEQYFGPGTRLTVT.

Here the CDR3 reads CASRDRPDPHEQYF. In DNA, the CDR3 is TGTGCCAGCAGGGATCGACCAGATCCCCACGAGCAGTACTTC. The rearrangement links TRBV6-1 to TRBJ2-7; D remains ambiguous. Trimming removed 6 bases from V and 5 bases from J, with 17 bases in between. Germline lookup yields CDR1 MNHNS and CDR2 SASEGT. The CDR3 has 14 residues.

V gene TRBV2 combines with J gene TRBJ2-1; D perhaps matches TRBD1 (6 bases). The CDR3 runs to 12 residues. The germline V and J ends were trimmed by 5 bases and 10 bases, with 12 bases remaining between them. CDR1 and CDR2 from the germline V gene are SNHLY and FYNNEI. The CDR3 DNA is TGTGCCAGCAGTACAGGGAATTGGGAGCAGTTCTTC. Encoded protein: CASSTGNWEQFF.

The rearrangement links TRBV5-4 to TRBJ1-1; D is uncertain. Per the germline V gene, CDR1 is SGHNT and CDR2 is YYREEE (reference sequence). The CDR3 spans 12 residues. Between the trimmed V and J ends, which lost 1 base and 2 bases, there was a span of 3 bases. The CDR3 coding sequence is TGTGCCAGCAGCTTGCTTAACACTGAAGCTTTCTTT. Protein sequence: CASSLLNTEAFF.

This clone was seen once. V usage is TRBV5-6 and J usage is TRBJ2-7; D may correspond to TRBD1 or TRBD2 (5 bases each). CDR1 is SGHDT, CDR2 YYEEEE, per germline. The CDR3 length is 15 residues. With 2 bases removed from V and 5 bases from J, the gap between germline ends came to 17 bases. CDR3 nucleotides: TGTGCCAGCAGCTTTTCAGGGACGGGGTACGACGAGCAGTACTTC. Its protein product is CASSFSGTGYDEQYF.

The V and J genes are TRBV6-1 and TRBJ1-1; D gene uncertain. V lost 0 bases and J lost 3, with 5 bases in between. The CDR3 totals 13 residues. Germline-derived CDR1 and CDR2 are MNHNS and SASEGT. The CDR3 is CASSEAGDTEAFF. The CDR3 bases are TGTGCCAGCAGTGAAGCGGGTGACACTGAAGCTTTCTTT.

This chain joins TRBV7-9 and TRBJ2-7, with D maybe TRBD2 (6 bases). This CDR3 contains 17 residues. The germline V and J ends were trimmed by 6 bases and 3 bases, with 24 bases remaining between them. The V gene's germline CDR1 is SEHNR and CDR2 FQNEAQ (reference sequence). In nucleotides, the CDR3 is TGTGCCAGCAGTTCCCCCTTGGGCGGGGACCGACTCTACGAGCAGTACTTC. Translating gives CASSSPLGGDRLYEQYF.

CDR3 loop: CASSRSDTQYF. The CDR3 DNA reads TGTGCCAGCAGTAGGTCCGATACGCAGTATTTT. The chain has TRBV6-6 and TRBJ2-3; no reliable D call. CDR3 size: 11 residues. CDR1 MNHNY and CDR2 SVGAGI come from the germline V gene (reference sequence). V was cut by 5 bases and J by 6 bases, with 6 bases left in between.